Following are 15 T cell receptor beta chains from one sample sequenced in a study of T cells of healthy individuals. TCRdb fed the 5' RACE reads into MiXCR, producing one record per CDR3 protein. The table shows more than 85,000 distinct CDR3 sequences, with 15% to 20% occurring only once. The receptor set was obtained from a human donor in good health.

The CDR3 here is CASRNHGGRETQYF. CDR3 DNA sequence: TGTGCCAGCAGAAATCATGGGGGAAGAGAGACCCAGTACTTC. V gene TRBV6-6 combines with J gene TRBJ2-5; D could derive from TRBD1 or TRBD2 (5 bases each). The CDR3 is 14 amino acids. V was trimmed by 6 bases and J by 4 bases, leaving 15 bases between them. Germline V gene sequence: CDR1 MNHNY, CDR2 SVGAGI (reference sequence).

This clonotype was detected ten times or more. In DNA, the CDR3 is TGTGCCACCAGCAGAGATCCCATAGAAAAACTGTTTTTT. Its translation: CATSRDPIEKLFF. The V call is TRBV15, the J call TRBJ1-4; no clear D gene. V shed 0 bases and J shed 8 bases, with 7 bases lying between them. This CDR3 region has 13 residues. Germline V gene lookup returns CDR1 LNHNV and CDR2 YYDKDF (reference sequence).

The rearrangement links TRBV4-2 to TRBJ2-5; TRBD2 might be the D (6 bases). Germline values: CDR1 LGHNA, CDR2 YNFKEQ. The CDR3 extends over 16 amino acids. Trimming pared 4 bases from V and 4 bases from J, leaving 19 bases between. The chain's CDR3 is CASSLLRLDTGETQYF. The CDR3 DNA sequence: TGTGCCAGCAGCCTCCTCCGACTAGATACGGGAGAGACCCAGTACTTC.

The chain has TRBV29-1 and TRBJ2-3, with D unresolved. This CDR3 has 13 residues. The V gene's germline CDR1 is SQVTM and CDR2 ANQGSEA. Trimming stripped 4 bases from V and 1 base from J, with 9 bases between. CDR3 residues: CSVVGGRTDTQYF. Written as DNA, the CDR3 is TGCAGCGTTGTTGGCGGTCGCACAGATACGCAGTATTTT.

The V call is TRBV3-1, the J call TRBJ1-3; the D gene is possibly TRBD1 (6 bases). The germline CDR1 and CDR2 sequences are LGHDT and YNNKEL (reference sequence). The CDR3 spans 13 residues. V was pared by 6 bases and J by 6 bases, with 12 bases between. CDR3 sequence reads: CASSLRTANTIYF. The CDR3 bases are TGTGCCAGCAGTCTCCGGACAGCAAACACCATATATTTT.

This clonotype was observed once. CDR3 DNA: TGCAGCGGCGGGGACAGCGGTAAAGAGACCCAGTACTTC. Its protein is CSGGDSGKETQYF. This chain connects TRBV29-1 to TRBJ2-5, with D possibly being TRBD1 (7 bases). V was cut by 7 bases and J by 3 bases, with 15 bases left in between. Germline lookup yields CDR1 SQVTM and CDR2 ANQGSEA. The length of the CDR3 is 13 residues.

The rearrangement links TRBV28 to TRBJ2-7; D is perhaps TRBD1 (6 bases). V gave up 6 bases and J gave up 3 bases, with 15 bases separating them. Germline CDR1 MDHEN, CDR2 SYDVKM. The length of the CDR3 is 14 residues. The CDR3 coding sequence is TGTGCCAGCAGCCGGACAGCTTCTGGCTACGAGCAGTACTTC. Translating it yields CASSRTASGYEQYF.

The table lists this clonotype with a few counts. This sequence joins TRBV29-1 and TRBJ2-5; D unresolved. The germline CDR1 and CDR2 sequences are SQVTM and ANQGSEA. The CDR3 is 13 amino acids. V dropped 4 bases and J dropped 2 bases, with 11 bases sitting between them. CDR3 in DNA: TGCAGCGTTGGTAGGATGTCACAAGAGACCCAGTACTTC. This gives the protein CSVGRMSQETQYF. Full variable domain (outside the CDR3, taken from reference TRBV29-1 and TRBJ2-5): SAVISQKPSRDICQRGTSLTIQCQVDSQVTMMFWYRQQPGQSLTLIATANQGSEATYESGFVIDKFPISRPNLTFSTLTVSNMSPEDSSIYLCSVGRMSQETQYFGPGTRLLVL.

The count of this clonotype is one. CDR3 residues: CASSYSDREATDTQYF. DNA of the CDR3: TGTGCCAGCAGTTACTCCGACAGGGAAGCTACAGATACGCAGTATTTT. The chain carries TRBV6-2 or TRBV6-3 and TRBJ2-3; 7 nucleotides agree with TRBD1. J gave up 3 bases and V 0 bases, and 6 bases lay outside the gene matches. The germline gives CDR1 MNHEY, CDR2 SVGEGT. This CDR3 region has 16 residues.

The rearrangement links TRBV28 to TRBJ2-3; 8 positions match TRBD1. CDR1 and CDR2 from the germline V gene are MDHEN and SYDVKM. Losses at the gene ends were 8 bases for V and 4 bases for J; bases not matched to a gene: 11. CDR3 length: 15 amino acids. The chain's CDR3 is CASYSGGEGSDTQYF. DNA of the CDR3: TGTGCCAGCTACTCAGGGGGCGAGGGATCAGATACGCAGTATTTT. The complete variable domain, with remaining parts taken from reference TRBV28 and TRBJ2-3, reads DVKVTQSSRYLVKRTGEKVFLECVQDMDHENMFWYRQDPGLGLRLIYFSYDVKMKEKGDIPEGYSVSREKKERFSLILESASTNQTSMYLCASYSGGEGSDTQYFGPGTRLTVL.

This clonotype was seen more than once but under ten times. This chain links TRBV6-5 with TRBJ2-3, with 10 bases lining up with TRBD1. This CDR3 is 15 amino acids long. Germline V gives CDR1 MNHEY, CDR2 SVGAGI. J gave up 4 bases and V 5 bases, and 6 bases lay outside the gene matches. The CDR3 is CASSQGDRGADTQYF. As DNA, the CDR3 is TGTGCCAGCAGTCAGGGGGACAGGGGAGCAGATACGCAGTATTTT.

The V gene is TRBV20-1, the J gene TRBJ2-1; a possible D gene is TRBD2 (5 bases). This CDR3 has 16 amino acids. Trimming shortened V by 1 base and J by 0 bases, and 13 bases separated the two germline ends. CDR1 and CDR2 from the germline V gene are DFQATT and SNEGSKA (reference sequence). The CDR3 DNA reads TGCAGTGCTAGAGTTAGAGTGGGGAGCTCCTACAATGAGCAGTTCTTC. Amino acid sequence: CSARVRVGSSYNEQFF.

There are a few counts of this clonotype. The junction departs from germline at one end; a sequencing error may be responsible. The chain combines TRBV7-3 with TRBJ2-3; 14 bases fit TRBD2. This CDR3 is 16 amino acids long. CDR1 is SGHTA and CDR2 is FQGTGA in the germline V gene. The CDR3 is CASSLGLAGGTATQYF. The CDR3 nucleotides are TGTGCCAGCAGCTTAGGACTAGCGGGGGGCACAGCTACGCAGTATTTT.

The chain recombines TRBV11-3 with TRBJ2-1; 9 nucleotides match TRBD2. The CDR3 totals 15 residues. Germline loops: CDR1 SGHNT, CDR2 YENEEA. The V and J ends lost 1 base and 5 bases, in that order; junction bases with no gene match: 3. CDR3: CASSLAAGGHNEQFF. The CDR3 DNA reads TGTGCCAGCAGCTTAGCGGCGGGAGGGCACAATGAGCAGTTCTTC.

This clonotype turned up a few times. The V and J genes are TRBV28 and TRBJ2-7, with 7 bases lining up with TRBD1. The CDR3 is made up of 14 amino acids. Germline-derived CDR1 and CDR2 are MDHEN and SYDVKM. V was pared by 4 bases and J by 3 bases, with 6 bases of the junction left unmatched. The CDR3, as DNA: TGTGCCAGCAGTTACCAGGGACAGCTCTACGAGCAGTACTTC. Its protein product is CASSYQGQLYEQYF.